A selection of T cell receptor beta chains follows, all from one sample in a study of T cell changes during pregnancy in multiple sclerosis. Using immunoSEQ multiplex PCR, the repertoire was profiled, and TCRdb retains in-frame clones only, with some absent. The sample consists of roughly 46,000 clones, about 93% of them appearing once. Sequencing was performed on CD8+ T cells from peripheral blood mononuclear cells, taken after pregnancy. Receptor source: a female donor with multiple sclerosis, enrolled in a pregnancy study. CDR3s include the opening cysteine and the closing phenylalanine or tryptophan. Each record gives: V gene, J gene, CDR3 protein.

v_call: TRBV19; j_call: TRBJ1-1; cdr3_aa: CASSIGRGNTEAFF
v_call: TRBV5-1; j_call: TRBJ2-3; cdr3_aa: CASIGDTDTQYF
v_call: TRBV29-1; j_call: TRBJ2-1; cdr3_aa: CSVERDSYNEQFF
v_call: TRBV4-1; j_call: TRBJ2-5; cdr3_aa: CASSQLAGTLQETQYF
v_call: TRBV13; j_call: TRBJ1-5; cdr3_aa: CASSLGPRVQPQHF
v_call: TRBV28; j_call: TRBJ2-5; cdr3_aa: CASRQLGSGFEQYF
v_call: TRBV7-9; j_call: TRBJ2-7; cdr3_aa: CASSLGGQRREQYF
v_call: TRBV29-1; j_call: TRBJ2-7; cdr3_aa: CSVVGGWAYEQYF
v_call: TRBV6-4; j_call: TRBJ2-2; cdr3_aa: CASSDGTSGSTGELFF
v_call: TRBV14; j_call: TRBJ2-5; cdr3_aa: CASSHPGTSGQETQYF
v_call: TRBV28; j_call: TRBJ2-1; cdr3_aa: CASSLGGGEQFF
v_call: TRBV5-1; j_call: TRBJ2-5; cdr3_aa: CASSLGLAVGYQETQYF
v_call: TRBV27; j_call: TRBJ1-5; cdr3_aa: CASRSQGGSNQPQHF
v_call: TRBV5-8; j_call: TRBJ1-5; cdr3_aa: CASSSVEIRNQPQHF
v_call: TRBV19; j_call: TRBJ1-5; cdr3_aa: CASSISGAGNQPQHF
v_call: TRBV19; j_call: TRBJ2-1; cdr3_aa: CASSRGGGISYNEQFF
v_call: TRBV6-5; j_call: TRBJ2-3; cdr3_aa: CASSYVATDTQYF
v_call: TRBV6-4; j_call: TRBJ2-3; cdr3_aa: CASSDYSGDTDTQYF
v_call: TRBV5-4; j_call: TRBJ2-7; cdr3_aa: CASSTGYEQYF
v_call: TRBV6-5; j_call: TRBJ1-1; cdr3_aa: CASSYGDSTEAFF
v_call: TRBV19; j_call: TRBJ2-1; cdr3_aa: CASSMGLPNEQFF
v_call: TRBV18; j_call: TRBJ1-1; cdr3_aa: CASSPPFVEPNTEAFF
v_call: TRBV4-3; j_call: TRBJ1-3; cdr3_aa: CASSQDRDSSGNTIYF
v_call: TRBV6-1; j_call: TRBJ2-4; cdr3_aa: CASSGVGPAGDIQYF
v_call: TRBV27; j_call: TRBJ2-1; cdr3_aa: CASSTLGLADYNEQFF
v_call: TRBV5-1; j_call: TRBJ2-1; cdr3_aa: CASSLTSGPYNEQFF
v_call: TRBV27; j_call: TRBJ2-1; cdr3_aa: CASSLGQNNEQFF
v_call: TRBV2; j_call: TRBJ2-2; cdr3_aa: CASYREGPTGTGELFF
v_call: TRBV12-1; j_call: TRBJ2-7; cdr3_aa: CASSPRDSDSYEQYF
v_call: TRBV7-9; j_call: TRBJ2-5; cdr3_aa: CASMRLAGGLGETQYF
v_call: TRBV6-5; j_call: TRBJ1-1; cdr3_aa: CASSYTQGSVNTEAFF
v_call: TRBV7-8; j_call: TRBJ2-1; cdr3_aa: CASSLIVTSEPSSYNEQFF
v_call: TRBV7-9; j_call: TRBJ2-2; cdr3_aa: CASNRLRAGELFF
v_call: TRBV5-1; j_call: TRBJ2-5; cdr3_aa: CASSLGPGGTQYF
v_call: TRBV2; j_call: TRBJ2-7; cdr3_aa: CASSNPDRDEQYF
v_call: TRBV7-8; j_call: TRBJ2-7; cdr3_aa: CASTPRIVPYEQYF
v_call: TRBV11-2; j_call: TRBJ1-3; cdr3_aa: CASSLGDRGYYSGNTIYF
v_call: TRBV18; j_call: TRBJ2-5; cdr3_aa: CASSPPLLAEETQYF
v_call: TRBV15; j_call: TRBJ2-1; cdr3_aa: CATSRDRVSGNYNEQFF
v_call: TRBV27; j_call: TRBJ1-5; cdr3_aa: CASSLGQLGQPQHF
v_call: TRBV27; j_call: TRBJ2-3; cdr3_aa: CASSLTLAGGTTDTQYF
v_call: TRBV5-1; j_call: TRBJ2-1; cdr3_aa: CASSLASSGGYNEQFF